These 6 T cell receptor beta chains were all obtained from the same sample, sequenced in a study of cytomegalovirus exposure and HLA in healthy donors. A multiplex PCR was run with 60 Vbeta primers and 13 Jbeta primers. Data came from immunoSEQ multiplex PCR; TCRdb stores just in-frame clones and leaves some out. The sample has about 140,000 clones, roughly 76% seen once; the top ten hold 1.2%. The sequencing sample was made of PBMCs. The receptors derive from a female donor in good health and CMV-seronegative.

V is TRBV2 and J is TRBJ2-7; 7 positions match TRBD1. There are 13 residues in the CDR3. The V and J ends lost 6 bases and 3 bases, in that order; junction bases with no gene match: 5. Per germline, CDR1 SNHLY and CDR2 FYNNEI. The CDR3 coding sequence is TGTGCCAGCAGCTCCGGGGACAGCTACGAGCAGTACTTC. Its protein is CASSSGDSYEQYF.

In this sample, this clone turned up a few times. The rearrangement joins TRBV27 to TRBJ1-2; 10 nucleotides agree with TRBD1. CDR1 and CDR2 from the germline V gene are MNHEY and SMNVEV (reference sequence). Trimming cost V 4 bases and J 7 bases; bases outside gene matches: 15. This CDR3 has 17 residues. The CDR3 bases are TGTGCCAGCAGTTCGTACCGTGACAGGGGGCGAATGGGTGGCTACACCTTC. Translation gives CASSSYRDRGRMGGYTF.

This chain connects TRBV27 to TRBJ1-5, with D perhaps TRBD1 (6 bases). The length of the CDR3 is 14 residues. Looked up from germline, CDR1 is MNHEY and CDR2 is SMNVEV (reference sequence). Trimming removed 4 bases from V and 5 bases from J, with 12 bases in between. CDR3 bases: TGTGCCAGCAGTTCGAAAACAGGGCATCAGCCCCAGCATTTT. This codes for CASSSKTGHQPQHF.

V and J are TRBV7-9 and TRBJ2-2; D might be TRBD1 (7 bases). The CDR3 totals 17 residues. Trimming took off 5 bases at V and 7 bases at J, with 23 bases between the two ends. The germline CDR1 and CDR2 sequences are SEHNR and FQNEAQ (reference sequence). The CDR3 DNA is TGTGCCAGCAGCCCGCCGACAGGGAGGAATCTTGGCGGGGAGCTGTTTTTT. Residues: CASSPPTGRNLGGELFF.

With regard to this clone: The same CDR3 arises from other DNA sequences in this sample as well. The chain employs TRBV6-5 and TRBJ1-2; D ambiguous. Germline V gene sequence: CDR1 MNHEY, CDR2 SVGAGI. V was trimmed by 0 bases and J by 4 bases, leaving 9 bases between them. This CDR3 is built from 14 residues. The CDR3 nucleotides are TGTGCCAGCAGTTACTCGGGTGGAGTCTATGGCTACACCTTC. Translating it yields CASSYSGGVYGYTF.

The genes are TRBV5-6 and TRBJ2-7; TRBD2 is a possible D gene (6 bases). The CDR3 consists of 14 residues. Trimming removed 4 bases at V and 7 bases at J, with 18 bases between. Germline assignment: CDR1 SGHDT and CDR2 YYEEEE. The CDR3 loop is CASSAAIRLGEQYF. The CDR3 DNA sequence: TGTGCCAGCAGCGCCGCGATAAGACTAGGGGAGCAGTACTTC.